Below are 19 T cell receptor beta chains sequenced from a single sample in a study of blood T cells in healthy people across ages. Primed by a sample-barcoded 5' primer and a J-beta primer mix, a second PCR proceeded for roughly 7 to 12 cycles. MiXCR, run by TCRdb on the 5' RACE reads, gives a single entry per CDR3 protein. The sample lists fewer than 800,000 distinct CDR3 sequences, approximately 50% occurring once. What was sequenced was blood. The source is a woman in her fifties or sixties in good health.

V usage is TRBV7-9 and J usage is TRBJ2-5; D gene uncertain. CDR1 and CDR2 (germline): SEHNR, FQNEAQ (reference sequence). The CDR3 length is 12 residues. V was shortened by 6 bases and J by 11 bases, with 16 bases between the two germline ends. The CDR3 is CASSLKRNEQYF. The CDR3 bases are TGTGCCAGCAGTCTAAAGAGGAATGAGCAGTACTTC.

The sample holds a few counts of this clonotype. This CDR3 is CASSLLGLDNNEQFF. DNA for the CDR3: TGTGCCAGCAGCTTACTAGGGCTAGATAACAATGAGCAGTTCTTC. The chain recombines TRBV7-3 with TRBJ2-1; D is uncertain. V dropped 2 bases and J dropped 5 bases, with 13 bases sitting between them. Germline-derived CDR1 and CDR2 are SGHTA and FQGTGA. CDR3 size: 15 residues.

The chain links TRBV12-3 or TRBV12-4 to TRBJ1-1; D unclear. The V and J ends lost 8 bases and 3 bases respectively, with 10 bases between them. This CDR3 is 12 amino acids long. This CDR3 is CASVREYTEAFF. The CDR3, as DNA: TGTGCCAGCGTGAGAGAGTACACTGAAGCTTTCTTT.

The genes are TRBV20-1 and TRBJ1-1; TRBD1 is a possible D gene (6 bases). Germline V gene data show CDR1 as DFQATT and CDR2 as SNEGSKA (reference sequence). Trimming removed 4 bases at V and 0 bases at J, with 12 bases between. The CDR3 contains 14 residues. The CDR3 protein is CSAIPGTLNTEAFF. CDR3 nucleotide sequence: TGCAGTGCTATTCCGGGGACACTGAACACTGAAGCTTTCTTT.

This clonotype was seen only a few times. The V call is TRBV29-1, the J call TRBJ2-7; the D call may be TRBD1 or TRBD2 (5 bases each). CDR3 length: 13 residues. Trimming removed 6 bases at V and 2 bases at J, with 14 bases between. CDR1 and CDR2 (germline): SQVTM, ANQGSEA. CDR3 amino acids: CSVAGTGTYEQYF. For the CDR3, the DNA is TGCAGCGTCGCCGGGACGGGGACCTACGAGCAGTACTTC.

This sequence joins TRBV27 and TRBJ2-5; unclear D gene. Germline CDR1 MNHEY, CDR2 SMNVEV (reference sequence). The CDR3 is made up of 13 amino acids. Trimming left V 0 bases short and J 11 bases short, with 13 bases between. The DNA of the CDR3 is TGTGCCAGCAGTTTATCGGTTTACAATGAGCAGTACTTC. This gives the protein CASSLSVYNEQYF.

The V gene is TRBV7-8, the J gene TRBJ1-2; tentatively, D is TRBD1 (6 bases). The CDR3 length is 15 residues. V was shortened by 3 bases and J by 5 bases, with 16 bases between the two germline ends. Per the germline V gene, CDR1 is SGHVS and CDR2 is FQNEAQ. The CDR3 is CASSLRQDLNYGYTF. Here the CDR3 DNA reads TGTGCCAGCAGCTTGCGACAGGATCTTAATTATGGCTACACCTTC.

The rearrangement joins TRBV20-1 to TRBJ2-1; no definite D call. The V end lost 0 bases, the J end lost 7 bases, and 13 bases lay between the germline ends. The CDR3 has 14 residues. Germline V gives CDR1 DFQATT, CDR2 SNEGSKA (reference sequence). As DNA, the CDR3 is TGCAGTGCTAGAGACGAGAGTAGTAGTAATGAGCAGTTCTTC. Amino acids: CSARDESSSNEQFF.

This clonotype has just a few counts. This chain links TRBV10-3 with TRBJ1-1; D is perhaps TRBD1 (5 bases). In germline, CDR1 is ENHRY, CDR2 SYGVKD. The length of the CDR3 is 14 residues. Between the trimmed V and J ends, which lost 4 bases and 5 bases, there was a span of 14 bases. The DNA of the CDR3 is TGTGCCATCAGTGTCAGCCAGGGAGAGACTGAAGCTTTCTTT. Its protein is CAISVSQGETEAFF.

V gene TRBV6-2 or TRBV6-3 combines with J gene TRBJ2-2, with 7 bases lining up with TRBD2. V shed 7 bases and J 4 bases; nucleotides not matched to a gene: 9. Germline loops: CDR1 MNHEY, CDR2 SVGEGT. The CDR3 sequence is 15 residues long. The CDR3: CASTKERGVTGELFF. CDR3 in DNA: TGTGCCAGCACCAAAGAGCGGGGAGTCACCGGGGAGCTGTTTTTT.

The chain has TRBV2 and TRBJ2-5; tentatively, D is TRBD1 (5 bases). The CDR3 covers 13 residues. CDR1 is SNHLY, CDR2 FYNNEI, per germline. The V end lost 1 base, the J end lost 6 bases, and 9 bases lay between the germline ends. CDR3 coding DNA: TGTGCCAGCAGTGAAGGCAGGGAAAAGACCCAGTACTTC. Translating it yields CASSEGREKTQYF.

This clonotype has just a few counts. The rearrangement joins TRBV20-1 to TRBJ1-2; TRBD1 matches 7 bases. V was pared by 8 bases and J by 7 bases, with 7 bases of the junction left unmatched. This CDR3 has 11 amino acids. Germline V gene data show CDR1 as DFQATT and CDR2 as SNEGSKA (reference sequence). The CDR3 loop is CSPDREGGYTF. The DNA for the CDR3 is TGCAGTCCAGACAGGGAGGGTGGCTACACCTTC.

The CDR3 DNA sequence: TGTGCCGGCACCCCAGTCGGGACTAGCGAGTCCTACGAGCAGTACTTC. It specifies CAGTPVGTSESYEQYF. This chain joins TRBV28 and TRBJ2-7, with 10 bases matching TRBD2. CDR3 length: 16 residues. Germline V CDR1 and CDR2: MDHEN, SYDVKM. J lost 1 base, V lost 11 bases, and 14 bases had no gene match.

This clonotype was counted only a few times. The chain links TRBV9 to TRBJ2-5; a possible D gene is TRBD2 (6 bases). This CDR3 contains 14 residues. Germline CDR1 and CDR2: SGDLS and YYNGEE. Trimming took 4 bases from V and 2 from J, leaving 12 bases between them. The CDR3 loop reads CASSRTGVQETQYF. The CDR3 bases are TGTGCCAGCAGCCGCACGGGGGTTCAAGAGACCCAGTACTTC.

The rearrangement links TRBV20-1 to TRBJ2-7; 7 nucleotides line up with TRBD2. With 0 bases clipped from V and 5 bases from J, the junction kept 13 bases outside the gene matches. This CDR3 contains 16 residues. Germline V gene lookup returns CDR1 DFQATT and CDR2 SNEGSKA (reference sequence). In nucleotides, the CDR3 is TGCAGTGCTAGAGATCCCACTAGGGAGGGTGGGAACGAGCAGTACTTC. Amino acid sequence: CSARDPTREGGNEQYF.

This clonotype was counted between two and nine times. The J gene is TRBJ1-1, the V gene TRBV28, with 7 bases lining up with TRBD1. CDR1 is MDHEN and CDR2 is SYDVKM in the germline V gene. The CDR3 has 15 residues. Trimming at V came to 3 bases and at J to 7 bases, leaving 11 bases not matched to a gene. The CDR3 loop reads CASSFYDREGGEAFF. The CDR3 DNA reads as TGTGCCAGCAGTTTTTACGACAGGGAGGGGGGTGAAGCTTTCTTT.

The genes are TRBV27 and TRBJ2-1, with 15 nucleotides matching TRBD2. This CDR3 comprises 17 residues. The germline gives CDR1 MNHEY, CDR2 SMNVEV (reference sequence). V gave up 1 base and J gave up 9 bases; unmatched junction bases: 7. CDR3 sequence (DNA): TGTGCCAGCAGTTTATGGACTAGCGGGAGGGCCGGTGGTGAGCAGTTCTTC. Residues: CASSLWTSGRAGGEQFF.

V is TRBV7-2 and J is TRBJ1-5; 9 bases match TRBD1. Germline CDR1 and CDR2: SGHTA and FQGNSA. V was clipped by 1 base and J by 2 bases; unmatched bases: 0. The CDR3 spans 15 residues. The CDR3 sequence is CASSLGTGGNQPQHF. The CDR3 nucleotides read TGTGCCAGCAGCTTAGGGACAGGGGGCAATCAGCCCCAGCATTTT.

This chain connects TRBV7-2 to TRBJ2-1; 7 bases are shared with TRBD2. The germline CDR1 and CDR2 sequences are SGHTA and FQGNSA. The length of the CDR3 is 17 residues. V lost 1 base, J lost 7 bases, and 13 bases stayed unmatched. This CDR3 reads CASSLGLAGYGKNEQFF. For the CDR3, the DNA is TGTGCCAGCAGCTTAGGGTTAGCGGGCTACGGGAAAAATGAGCAGTTCTTC.